This T cell receptor beta chain was sequenced during a study of cytomegalovirus exposure and HLA in healthy donors. Nominally healthy donors were sampled, though unrecorded immune exposures were likely. Amplification used 60 Vbeta primers and 13 Jbeta primers. The method was immunoSEQ multiplex PCR; TCRdb's version includes in-frame clones alone and lacks a portion of them. The data contain 190,000 or so clones, 80% of them singletons. As for this clone: Its antigen is currently unknown.

Study-level findings and limits: A later analysis reported that several of the most significant clusters appeared to be linked to common viral pathogens, among them Epstein-Barr virus. A later analysis reportedly found fewer N-insertions in an Asian-associated ancestry cluster than the approximately 660-donor mean.

The sequencing input was PBMCs. The sequence was collected from a boy younger than 18 in good health and CMV-seronegative.

Here the CDR3 DNA reads TGCAGCGTTGAAGCATCCCCCGGGACAGCCGTTTATGGCTACACCTTC. Residues: CSVEASPGTAVYGYTF. The chain carries TRBV29-1 and TRBJ1-2, with 7 positions matching TRBD1. This CDR3 contains 16 residues. V lost 1 base and J lost 5; bases outside the gene matches: 13. Germline V gene data show CDR1 as SQVTM and CDR2 as ANQGSEA.